The 3 T cell receptor beta chains in this list originate from one sample, sequenced in a study of CD8 T cells in ankylosing spondylitis. From the 5' RACE reads, TCRdb called clonotypes with MiXCR, one entry per CDR3 protein. The sample yields about 160,000 distinct CDR3 sequences, roughly 10% seen once. Sequencing was carried out using blood, either unsorted or a sorted T cell fraction (not recorded which). The receptors come from a female donor with ankylosing spondylitis or in good health (not recorded which).

This clonotype was observed many times. This rearrangement joins TRBV15 to TRBJ2-7; weak D call: TRBD1 (5 bases). Germline V CDR1 and CDR2: LNHNV, YYDKDF (reference sequence). The CDR3 covers 16 residues. Trimming left V 0 bases short and J 1 base short, with 13 bases between. In DNA, the CDR3 is TGTGCCACCAGCAGAGAGAAACTTACAGGATCCTACGAGCAGTACTTC. Amino acids: CATSREKLTGSYEQYF. Full variable domain (remainder filled in from reference TRBV15 and TRBJ2-7): DAMVIQNPRYQVTQFGKPVTLSCSQTLNHNVMYWYQQKSSQAPKLLFHYYDKDFNNEADTPDNFQSRRPNTSFCFLDIRSPGLGDTAMYLCATSREKLTGSYEQYFGPGTRLTVT.

This clonotype was seen a handful of times. The chain carries TRBV2 and TRBJ1-2; no clear D gene. The CDR3 loop spans 12 amino acids. Germline V gives CDR1 SNHLY, CDR2 FYNNEI. Deletions cut 1 base from V and 4 bases from J, with 4 bases between. CDR3 nucleotide sequence: TGTGCCAGCAGTGAAGTGGGCTATGGCTACACCTTC. It yields the protein CASSEVGYGYTF.

In this sample, this clonotype turned up many times. The J gene is TRBJ1-1, the V gene TRBV7-9, with D hard to call. Trimming took off 6 bases at V and 5 bases at J, with 19 bases between the two ends. This CDR3 spans 15 amino acids. In germline, CDR1 is SEHNR, CDR2 FQNEAQ (reference sequence). CDR3 loop: CASRHADGGTTEAFF. The CDR3 DNA reads as TGTGCCAGCAGGCATGCTGACGGAGGAACGACTGAAGCTTTCTTT.